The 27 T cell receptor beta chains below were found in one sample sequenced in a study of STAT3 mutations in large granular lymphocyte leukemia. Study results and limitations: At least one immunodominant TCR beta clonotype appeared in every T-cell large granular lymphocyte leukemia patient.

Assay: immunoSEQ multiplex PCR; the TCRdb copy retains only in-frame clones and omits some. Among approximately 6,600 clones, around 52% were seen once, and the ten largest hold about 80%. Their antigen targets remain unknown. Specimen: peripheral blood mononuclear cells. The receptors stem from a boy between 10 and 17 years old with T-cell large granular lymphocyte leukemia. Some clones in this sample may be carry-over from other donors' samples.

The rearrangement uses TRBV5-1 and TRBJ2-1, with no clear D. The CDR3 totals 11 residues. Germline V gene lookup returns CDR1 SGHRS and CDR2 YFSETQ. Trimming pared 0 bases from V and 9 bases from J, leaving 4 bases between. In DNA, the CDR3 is TGCGCCAGCAGCTTGGACGGTGAGCAGTTCTTC. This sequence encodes CASSLDGEQFF.

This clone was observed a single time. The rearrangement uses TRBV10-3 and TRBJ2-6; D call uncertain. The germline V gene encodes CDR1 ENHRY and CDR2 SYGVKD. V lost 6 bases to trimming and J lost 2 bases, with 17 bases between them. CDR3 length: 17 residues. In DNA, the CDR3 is TGTGCCATCAGACGAACACCGGTGGGCACTGGGGCCAACGTCCTGACTTTC. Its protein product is CAIRRTPVGTGANVLTF.

The DNA for the CDR3 is TGTGCCAGCAGCGTGGGGGTTGATGATTCACCCCTCCACTTT. Its translation: CASSVGVDDSPLHF. This chain joins TRBV9 and TRBJ1-6, with D tentatively TRBD1 (5 bases). Trimming stripped 2 bases from V and 8 bases from J, with 11 bases between. This CDR3 contains 14 residues. Looked up from germline, CDR1 is SGDLS and CDR2 is YYNGEE.

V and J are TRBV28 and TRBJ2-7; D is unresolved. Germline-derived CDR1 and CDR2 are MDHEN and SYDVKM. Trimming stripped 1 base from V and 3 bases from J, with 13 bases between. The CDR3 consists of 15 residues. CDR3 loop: CASSLYLERYYEQYF. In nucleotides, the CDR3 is TGTGCCAGCAGTTTATATCTAGAGCGATACTACGAGCAGTACTTC.

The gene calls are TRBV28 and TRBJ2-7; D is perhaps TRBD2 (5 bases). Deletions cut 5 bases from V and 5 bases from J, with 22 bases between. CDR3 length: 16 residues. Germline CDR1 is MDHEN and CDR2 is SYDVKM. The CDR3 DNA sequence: TGTGCCAGCAGTCGACTTCTTAGCGCGCGAAGGGACGAGCAGTACTTC. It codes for CASSRLLSARRDEQYF.

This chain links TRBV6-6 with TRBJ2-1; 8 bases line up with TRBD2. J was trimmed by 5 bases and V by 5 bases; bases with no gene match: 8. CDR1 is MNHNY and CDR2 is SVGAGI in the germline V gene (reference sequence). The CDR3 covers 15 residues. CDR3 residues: CASSGTRRRNNEQFF. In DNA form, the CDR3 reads TGTGCCAGCAGTGGGACTAGGCGTCGTAACAATGAGCAGTTCTTC.

The CDR3 here is CASSELAGPTDTQYF. In nucleotides, the CDR3 is TGTGCCAGCAGTGAACTAGCGGGACCCACAGATACGCAGTATTTT. This chain uses TRBV25-1 with TRBJ2-3, with TRBD2 matching over 9 bases. Unmatched junction bases numbered 2, after V lost 2 bases and J lost 2 bases. This CDR3 has 15 amino acids. Per germline, CDR1 MGHDK and CDR2 SYGVNS.

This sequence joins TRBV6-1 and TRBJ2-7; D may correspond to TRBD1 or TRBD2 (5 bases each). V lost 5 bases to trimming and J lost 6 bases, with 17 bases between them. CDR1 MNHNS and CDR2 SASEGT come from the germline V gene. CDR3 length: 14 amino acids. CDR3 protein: CASSSGTIIGEQYF. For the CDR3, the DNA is TGTGCCAGCAGTTCCGGGACGATTATTGGCGAGCAGTACTTC.

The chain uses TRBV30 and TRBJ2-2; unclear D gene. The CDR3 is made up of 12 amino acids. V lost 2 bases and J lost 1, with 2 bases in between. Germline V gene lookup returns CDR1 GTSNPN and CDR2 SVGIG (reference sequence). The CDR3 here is CAWSKNTGELFF. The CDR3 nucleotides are TGTGCCTGGAGTAAGAACACCGGGGAGCTGTTTTTT. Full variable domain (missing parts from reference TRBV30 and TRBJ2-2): SQTIHQWPATLVQPVGSPLSLECTVEGTSNPNLYWYRQAAGRGLQLLFYSVGIGQISSEVPQNLSASRPQDRQFILSSKKLLLSDSGFYLCAWSKNTGELFFGEGSRLTVL.

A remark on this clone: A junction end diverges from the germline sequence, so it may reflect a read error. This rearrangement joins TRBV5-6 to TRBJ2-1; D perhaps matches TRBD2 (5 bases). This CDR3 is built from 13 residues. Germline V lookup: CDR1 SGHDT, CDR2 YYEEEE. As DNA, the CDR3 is TGTGCTAGCAGCTTAGGAGGTTACAATGAGCAGTTCTTC. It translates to CASSLGGYNEQFF.

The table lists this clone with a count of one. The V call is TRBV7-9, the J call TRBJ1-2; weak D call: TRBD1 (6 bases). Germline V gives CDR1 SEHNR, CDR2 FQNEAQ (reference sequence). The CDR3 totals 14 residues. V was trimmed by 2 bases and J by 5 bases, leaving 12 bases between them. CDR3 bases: TGTGCCAGCAGCTTAACCAGACAGGATTATGGCTACACCTTC. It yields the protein CASSLTRQDYGYTF.

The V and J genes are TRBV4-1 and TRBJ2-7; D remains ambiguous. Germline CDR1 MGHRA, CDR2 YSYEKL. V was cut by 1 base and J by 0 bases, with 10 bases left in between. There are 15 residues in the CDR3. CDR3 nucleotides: TGCGCCAGCAGCCAAGGCAGTCCGTTCTCCTACGAGCAGTACTTC. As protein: CASSQGSPFSYEQYF.

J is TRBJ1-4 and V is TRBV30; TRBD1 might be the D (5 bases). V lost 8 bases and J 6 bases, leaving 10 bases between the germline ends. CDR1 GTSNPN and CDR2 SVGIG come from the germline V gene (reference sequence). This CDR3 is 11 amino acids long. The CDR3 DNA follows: TGTGCCAGGCAGGGATATGAAAAACTGTTTTTT. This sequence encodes CARQGYEKLFF.

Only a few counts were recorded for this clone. In DNA form, the CDR3 reads TGTGCCAGCAGAAATCTGGACAGGACGTATGGCTACACCTTC. It translates to CASRNLDRTYGYTF. The chain is built from TRBV6-1 and TRBJ1-2, with 7 bases identical to TRBD1. V trimming: 6 bases; J trimming: 5 bases; junction bases outside the gene matches: 9. The CDR3 totals 14 residues. Germline loops: CDR1 MNHNS, CDR2 SASEGT.

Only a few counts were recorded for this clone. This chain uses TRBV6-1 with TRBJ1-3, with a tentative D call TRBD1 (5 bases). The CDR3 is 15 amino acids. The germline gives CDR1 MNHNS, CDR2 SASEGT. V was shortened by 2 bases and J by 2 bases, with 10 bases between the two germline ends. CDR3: CASSEKGTPGNTIYF. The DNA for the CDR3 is TGTGCCAGCAGTGAAAAAGGGACTCCTGGAAACACCATATATTTT.

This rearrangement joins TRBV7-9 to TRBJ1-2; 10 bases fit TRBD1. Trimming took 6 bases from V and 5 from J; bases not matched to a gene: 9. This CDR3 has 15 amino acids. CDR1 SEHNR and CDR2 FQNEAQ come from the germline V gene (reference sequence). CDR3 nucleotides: TGTGCCAGCAGGAACCCGGGACAGGGGCCGTATGGCTACACCTTC. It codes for CASRNPGQGPYGYTF.

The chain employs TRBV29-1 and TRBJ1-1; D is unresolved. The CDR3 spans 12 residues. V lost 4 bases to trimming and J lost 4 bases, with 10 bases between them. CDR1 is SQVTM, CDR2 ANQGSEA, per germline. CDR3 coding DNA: TGCAGCGTTGGACCGCTGTCCACTGAAGCTTTCTTT. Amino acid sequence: CSVGPLSTEAFF.

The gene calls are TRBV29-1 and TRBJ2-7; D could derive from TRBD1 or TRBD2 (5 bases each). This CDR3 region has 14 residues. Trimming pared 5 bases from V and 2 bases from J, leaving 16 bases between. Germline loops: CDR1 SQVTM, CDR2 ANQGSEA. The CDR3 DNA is TGCAGCGTTACAACCGGGACGGGAACCTACGAGCAGTACTTC. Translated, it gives CSVTTGTGTYEQYF.

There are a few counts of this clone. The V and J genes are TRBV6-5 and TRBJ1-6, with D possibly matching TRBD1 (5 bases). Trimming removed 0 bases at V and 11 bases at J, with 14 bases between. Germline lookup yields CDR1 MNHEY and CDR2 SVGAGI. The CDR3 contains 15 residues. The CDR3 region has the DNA TGTGCCAGCAGTTACTCAGGGCTAGGACAAGCACCCCTCCACTTT. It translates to CASSYSGLGQAPLHF.

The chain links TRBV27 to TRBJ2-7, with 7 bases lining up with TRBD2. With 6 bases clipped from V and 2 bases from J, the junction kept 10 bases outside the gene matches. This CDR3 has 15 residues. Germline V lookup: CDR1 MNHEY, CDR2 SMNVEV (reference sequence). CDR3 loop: CASSLGLADPYEQYF. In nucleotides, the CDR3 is TGTGCCAGCAGCCTGGGGCTAGCGGACCCCTACGAGCAGTACTTC.

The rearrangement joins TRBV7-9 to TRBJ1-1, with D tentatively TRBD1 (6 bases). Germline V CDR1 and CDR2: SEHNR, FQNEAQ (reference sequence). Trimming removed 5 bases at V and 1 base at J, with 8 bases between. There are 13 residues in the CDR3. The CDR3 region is CASSKTGNTEAFF. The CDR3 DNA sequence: TGTGCCAGCAGCAAGACAGGGAACACTGAAGCTTTCTTT.

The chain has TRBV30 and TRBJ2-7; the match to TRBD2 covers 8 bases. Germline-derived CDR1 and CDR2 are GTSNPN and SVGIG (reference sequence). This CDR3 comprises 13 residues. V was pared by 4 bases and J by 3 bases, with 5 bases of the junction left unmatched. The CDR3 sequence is CAWKGLAYYEQYF. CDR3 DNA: TGTGCCTGGAAAGGACTAGCATACTACGAGCAGTACTTC.

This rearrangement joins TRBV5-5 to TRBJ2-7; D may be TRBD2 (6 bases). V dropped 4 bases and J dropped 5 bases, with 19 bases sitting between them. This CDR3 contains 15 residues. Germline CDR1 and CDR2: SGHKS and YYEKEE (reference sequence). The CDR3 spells CASSPGVSGRNEQYF. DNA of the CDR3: TGTGCCAGCAGCCCGGGTGTCTCAGGGAGGAACGAGCAGTACTTC.

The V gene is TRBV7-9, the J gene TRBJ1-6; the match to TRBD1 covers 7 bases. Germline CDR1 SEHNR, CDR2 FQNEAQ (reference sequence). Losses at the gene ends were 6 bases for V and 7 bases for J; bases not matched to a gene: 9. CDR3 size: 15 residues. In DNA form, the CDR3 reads TGTGCCAGCAGAATGAACTCGGGACAGAATTCACCCCTCCACTTT. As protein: CASRMNSGQNSPLHF.

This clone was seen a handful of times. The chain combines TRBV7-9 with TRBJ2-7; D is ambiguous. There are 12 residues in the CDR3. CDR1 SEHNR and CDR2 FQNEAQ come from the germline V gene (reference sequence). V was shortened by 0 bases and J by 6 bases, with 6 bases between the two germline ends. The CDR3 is CASSLAAIEQYF. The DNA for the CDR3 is TGTGCCAGCAGCTTAGCCGCTATCGAGCAGTACTTC.

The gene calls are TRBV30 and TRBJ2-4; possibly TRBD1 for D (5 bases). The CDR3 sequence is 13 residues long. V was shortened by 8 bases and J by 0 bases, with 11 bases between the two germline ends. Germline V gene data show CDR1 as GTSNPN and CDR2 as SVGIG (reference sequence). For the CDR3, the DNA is TGTGCCAGCCGACAGCTAGCCAAAAACATTCAGTACTTC. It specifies CASRQLAKNIQYF.

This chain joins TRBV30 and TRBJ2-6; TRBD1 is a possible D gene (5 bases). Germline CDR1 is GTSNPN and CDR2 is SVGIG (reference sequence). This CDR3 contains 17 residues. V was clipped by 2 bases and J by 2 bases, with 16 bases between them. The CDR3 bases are TGTGCCTGGAGTAAGGACAAGAACTGGGCTGGGGCCAACGTCCTGACTTTC. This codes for CAWSKDKNWAGANVLTF.